These T cell receptor beta chains were read from a single sample in a study of blood T cells in healthy people across ages. TCRdb reanalysed the 5' RACE reads using MiXCR and keeps one entry per CDR3 protein. The data contain roughly 800,000 distinct CDR3 sequences, roughly 64% of them singletons. What was sequenced was blood. The receptors derive from a man aged 30-40 years in good health. The CDR3 runs from the conserved cysteine through the conserved F or W. D genes are given only for firm matches. Expanded clones get a size class; other rows say once, few or many, or leave the size out.

CDR3 protein: CASSDGTGLRKQYF
CDR3 DNA: TGTGCCAGCAGTGACGGGACAGGCCTACGCAAGCAGTACTTC
clone size: .
J gene: TRBJ2-7
D gene: TRBD1
V gene: TRBV2

CDR3 protein: CASSPLGSRQGAWSGANVLTF
CDR3 DNA: TGTGCCAGCAGCCCACTCGGCTCTCGACAGGGGGCATGGTCTGGGGCCAACGTCCTGACTTTC
clone size: .
J gene: TRBJ2-6
D gene: TRBD1
V gene: TRBV11-2

CDR3 protein: CASSVGLAGGWNEQFF
CDR3 DNA: TGTGCCAGCAGCGTCGGACTAGCGGGGGGGTGGAATGAGCAGTTCTTC
clone size: .
J gene: TRBJ2-1
D gene: TRBD2
V gene: TRBV5-6

CDR3 protein: CASTLGSQETQYF
CDR3 DNA: TGTGCCAGCACCCTGGGGAGCCAAGAGACCCAGTACTTC
clone size: .
J gene: TRBJ2-5
D gene: .
V gene: TRBV3-1

CDR3 protein: CTSSFGGGAEAFF
CDR3 DNA: TGTACCAGCAGCTTTGGAGGAGGCGCCGAAGCTTTCTTT
clone size: once
J gene: TRBJ1-1
D gene: .
V gene: TRBV7-3

CDR3 protein: CASSTGRESFRETQYF
CDR3 DNA: TGTGCCAGCAGTACCGGGCGGGAGTCGTTTAGAGAGACCCAGTACTTC
clone size: .
J gene: TRBJ2-5
D gene: TRBD2
V gene: TRBV28

CDR3 protein: CASSQDQKKGRTEAFF
CDR3 DNA: TGCGCCAGCAGCCAAGATCAAAAGAAGGGTCGGACTGAAGCTTTCTTT
clone size: .
J gene: TRBJ1-1
D gene: .
V gene: TRBV4-3

CDR3 protein: CASSLTGQITEAFF
CDR3 DNA: TGTGCCAGCAGCTTAACAGGGCAAATAACTGAAGCTTTCTTT
clone size: .
J gene: TRBJ1-1
D gene: .
V gene: TRBV7-3

CDR3 protein: CASSVATNYEQYF
CDR3 DNA: TGTGCCAGCAGCGTAGCGACTAACTACGAGCAGTACTTC
clone size: .
J gene: TRBJ2-7
D gene: .
V gene: TRBV9

CDR3 protein: CSVEGDYGYTF
CDR3 DNA: TGCAGCGTAGAAGGGGACTATGGCTACACCTTC
clone size: once
J gene: TRBJ1-2
D gene: .
V gene: TRBV29-1

CDR3 protein: CASSYAGRMGEQYF
CDR3 DNA: TGTGCCAGCAGTTACGCGGGCAGGATGGGCGAGCAGTACTTC
clone size: .
J gene: TRBJ2-7
D gene: .
V gene: TRBV6-2/TRBV6-3

CDR3 protein: CASSLRNLYGYTF
CDR3 DNA: TGTGCCAGCAGCTTAAGGAACCTCTATGGCTACACCTTC
clone size: .
J gene: TRBJ1-2
D gene: .
V gene: TRBV7-8

CDR3 protein: CASSRAGTRGYTF
CDR3 DNA: TGTGCCAGCAGCCGAGCCGGAACTCGCGGCTACACCTTC
clone size: .
J gene: TRBJ1-2
D gene: .
V gene: TRBV7-2

CDR3 protein: CSARVSGSEQYF
CDR3 DNA: TGCAGTGCTAGAGTTAGCGGATCCGAGCAGTACTTC
clone size: .
J gene: TRBJ2-7
D gene: .
V gene: TRBV20-1

CDR3 protein: CASSVARDSGANVLTF
CDR3 DNA: TGTGCCAGCAGCGTAGCTCGAGACTCTGGGGCCAACGTCCTGACTTTC
clone size: .
J gene: TRBJ2-6
D gene: .
V gene: TRBV9

CDR3 protein: CASSESTIYGYTF
CDR3 DNA: TGTGCCAGCAGTGAAAGCACTATCTATGGCTACACCTTC
clone size: .
J gene: TRBJ1-2
D gene: .
V gene: TRBV2

CDR3 protein: CASSSQLTGNTEAFF
CDR3 DNA: TGTGCCAGCAGCTCGCAATTAACAGGTAACACTGAAGCTTTCTTT
clone size: .
J gene: TRBJ1-1
D gene: .
V gene: TRBV7-2

CDR3 protein: CSARAVPLDTQYF
CDR3 DNA: TGCAGTGCTAGAGCCGTACCTTTAGATACGCAGTATTTT
clone size: .
J gene: TRBJ2-3
D gene: .
V gene: TRBV20-1

CDR3 protein: CASRFTGPGANVLTF
CDR3 DNA: TGTGCCAGCAGATTTACAGGTCCTGGGGCCAACGTCCTGACTTTC
clone size: .
J gene: TRBJ2-6
D gene: .
V gene: TRBV27

CDR3 protein: CASSSWGGAKNNEQYF
CDR3 DNA: TGTGCCAGCAGCTCGTGGGGGGGGGCAAAAAACAATGAGCAGTACTTC
clone size: .
J gene: TRBJ2-5
D gene: .
V gene: TRBV7-2

CDR3 protein: CSARIGTTEAFF
CDR3 DNA: TGCAGTGCTAGGATTGGGACCACTGAAGCTTTCTTT
clone size: many
J gene: TRBJ1-1
D gene: .
V gene: TRBV20-1

CDR3 protein: CSAKLPGLAGPNNEQFF
CDR3 DNA: TGTAGTGCTAAACTTCCGGGACTAGCGGGGCCAAACAATGAGCAGTTCTTC
clone size: .
J gene: TRBJ2-1
D gene: TRBD2
V gene: TRBV20-1

CDR3 protein: CRATTGNTEAFF
CDR3 DNA: TGCAGGGCAACCACAGGGAACACTGAAGCTTTCTTT
clone size: .
J gene: TRBJ1-1
D gene: .
V gene: TRBV29-1

CDR3 protein: CASSQDMAAKNIQYF
CDR3 DNA: TGTGCCAGCAGCCAAGACATGGCAGCCAAAAACATTCAGTACTTC
clone size: .
J gene: TRBJ2-4
D gene: .
V gene: TRBV3-1

CDR3 protein: CASSARTSVSNEQFF
CDR3 DNA: TGTGCCAGCAGCGCCAGGACTAGCGTGAGCAATGAGCAGTTCTTC
clone size: .
J gene: TRBJ2-1
D gene: TRBD2
V gene: TRBV9

CDR3 protein: CACRGTGLFYEQYF
CDR3 DNA: TGTGCCTGCCGCGGGACAGGTCTGTTCTACGAGCAGTACTTC
clone size: .
J gene: TRBJ2-7
D gene: TRBD1
V gene: TRBV28

CDR3 protein: CATSSALGRGHQNSYEQYF
CDR3 DNA: TGTGCCACCAGCAGTGCTTTGGGGAGGGGCCACCAAAATTCCTACGAGCAGTACTTC
clone size: .
J gene: TRBJ2-7
D gene: TRBD2
V gene: TRBV15

CDR3 protein: CSVGLGGAQYF
CDR3 DNA: TGCAGCGTGGGACTAGGAGGGGCGCAGTATTTT
clone size: .
J gene: TRBJ2-3
D gene: TRBD2
V gene: TRBV29-1

CDR3 protein: CSAIWGEQYF
CDR3 DNA: TGCAGTGCTATTTGGGGCGAGCAGTACTTC
clone size: .
J gene: TRBJ2-7
D gene: .
V gene: TRBV20-1

CDR3 protein: CSARDRLAGFTDTQYF
CDR3 DNA: TGCAGTGCTAGAGATCGGCTAGCGGGATTCACAGATACGCAGTATTTT
clone size: .
J gene: TRBJ2-3
D gene: TRBD2
V gene: TRBV20-1

CDR3 protein: CASSLERGAGYEQYF
CDR3 DNA: TGTGCCAGCAGCTTAGAGAGGGGCGCGGGCTACGAGCAGTACTTC
clone size: .
J gene: TRBJ2-7
D gene: .
V gene: TRBV7-6

CDR3 protein: CASTARHNNEQFF
CDR3 DNA: TGTGCCAGCACGGCTCGCCATAACAATGAGCAGTTCTTC
clone size: .
J gene: TRBJ2-1
D gene: .
V gene: TRBV6-2/TRBV6-3

CDR3 protein: CSAQTGKAQGNYGYTF
CDR3 DNA: TGCAGTGCCCAAACAGGGAAGGCGCAGGGAAACTATGGCTACACCTTC
clone size: .
J gene: TRBJ1-2
D gene: .
V gene: TRBV20-1

CDR3 protein: CASSGTENIQYF
CDR3 DNA: TGTGCCAGCTCCGGGACAGAAAACATTCAGTACTTC
clone size: .
J gene: TRBJ2-4
D gene: TRBD1
V gene: TRBV27

CDR3 protein: CASSWRAGGDEQFF
CDR3 DNA: TGTGCCAGCAGTTGGCGAGCCGGGGGGGATGAGCAGTTCTTC
clone size: few
J gene: TRBJ2-1
D gene: TRBD2
V gene: TRBV27

CDR3 protein: CASSWGQGYNEQFF
CDR3 DNA: TGTGCCAGCAGCTGGGGACAGGGGTACAATGAGCAGTTCTTC
clone size: .
J gene: TRBJ2-1
D gene: TRBD1
V gene: TRBV5-5

CDR3 protein: CASSYAPAYGYTF
CDR3 DNA: TGTGCCAGCAGTTACGCCCCTGCCTATGGCTACACCTTC
clone size: .
J gene: TRBJ1-2
D gene: .
V gene: TRBV6-5

CDR3 protein: CAAYSGTSSGANVLTF
CDR3 DNA: TGTGCCGCCTATAGCGGGACTAGCTCTGGGGCCAACGTCCTGACTTTC
clone size: .
J gene: TRBJ2-6
D gene: TRBD2
V gene: TRBV28

CDR3 protein: CSASRSSSTDMQYF
CDR3 DNA: TGCAGTGCTAGCCGGTCCTCTAGCACAGATATGCAGTATTTT
clone size: .
J gene: TRBJ2-3
D gene: .
V gene: TRBV20-1

CDR3 protein: CAIKAEQYF
CDR3 DNA: TGTGCCATCAAGGCCGAGCAGTACTTC
clone size: .
J gene: TRBJ2-7
D gene: .
V gene: TRBV10-3

CDR3 protein: CASSFLDGTQYF
CDR3 DNA: TGTGCCAGCAGCTTTTTGGACGGGACCCAGTACTTC
clone size: .
J gene: TRBJ2-5
D gene: .
V gene: TRBV7-2

CDR3 protein: CSARSRAAGGYTF
CDR3 DNA: TGCAGTGCGAGATCCCGGGCCGCCGGTGGCTACACCTTC
clone size: few
J gene: TRBJ1-2
D gene: .
V gene: TRBV20-1

CDR3 protein: CASSLQYNEQFF
CDR3 DNA: TGTGCCAGCAGCCTACAGTACAATGAGCAGTTCTTC
clone size: .
J gene: TRBJ2-1
D gene: .
V gene: TRBV16

CDR3 protein: CASSNRRVYVETQYF
CDR3 DNA: TGTGCCAGCAGTAACCGCAGGGTTTACGTCGAGACCCAGTACTTC
clone size: few
J gene: TRBJ2-5
D gene: .
V gene: TRBV28